The T cell receptor beta chain described here comes from a study of cytomegalovirus exposure and HLA in healthy donors. Profiled with immunoSEQ multiplex PCR; TCRdb holds only in-frame clones, not every one. Among 130,000 or so clones, 85% to 90% were seen once, and the ten largest hold 3% to 4%. Germline CDR1 is LNHDA and CDR2 is SQIVND (reference sequence). The J segment lost 0 bases and the V segment lost 7 bases, leaving 12 bases of the junction unmatched. CDR3 length equals 18 residues. The chain uses TRBV19 and TRBJ2-6; TRBD1 matches at 7 bases. The sequence came from a man aged 30-40 years in good health and CMV-seronegative. Sequenced: PBMCs. CDR3 protein: CASTPQGQALSGANVLTF. The CDR3 DNA reads as TGTGCCAGTACCCCACAAGGACAGGCCCTCTCTGGGGCCAACGTCCTGACTTTC.